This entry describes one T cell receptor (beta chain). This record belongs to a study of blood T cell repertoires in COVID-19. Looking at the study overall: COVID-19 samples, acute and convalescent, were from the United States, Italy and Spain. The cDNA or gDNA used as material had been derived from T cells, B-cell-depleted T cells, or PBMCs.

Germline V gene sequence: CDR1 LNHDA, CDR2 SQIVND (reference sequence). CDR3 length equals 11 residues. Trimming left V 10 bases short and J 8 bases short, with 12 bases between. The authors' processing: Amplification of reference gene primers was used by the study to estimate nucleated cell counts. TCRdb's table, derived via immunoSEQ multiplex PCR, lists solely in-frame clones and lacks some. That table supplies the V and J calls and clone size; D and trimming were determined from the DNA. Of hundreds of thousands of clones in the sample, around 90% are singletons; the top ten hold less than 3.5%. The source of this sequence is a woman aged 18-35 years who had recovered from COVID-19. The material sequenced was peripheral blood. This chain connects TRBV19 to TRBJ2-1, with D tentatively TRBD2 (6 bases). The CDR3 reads CATHGGHEQFF. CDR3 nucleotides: TGTGCCACTCACGGGGGTCATGAGCAGTTCTTC.